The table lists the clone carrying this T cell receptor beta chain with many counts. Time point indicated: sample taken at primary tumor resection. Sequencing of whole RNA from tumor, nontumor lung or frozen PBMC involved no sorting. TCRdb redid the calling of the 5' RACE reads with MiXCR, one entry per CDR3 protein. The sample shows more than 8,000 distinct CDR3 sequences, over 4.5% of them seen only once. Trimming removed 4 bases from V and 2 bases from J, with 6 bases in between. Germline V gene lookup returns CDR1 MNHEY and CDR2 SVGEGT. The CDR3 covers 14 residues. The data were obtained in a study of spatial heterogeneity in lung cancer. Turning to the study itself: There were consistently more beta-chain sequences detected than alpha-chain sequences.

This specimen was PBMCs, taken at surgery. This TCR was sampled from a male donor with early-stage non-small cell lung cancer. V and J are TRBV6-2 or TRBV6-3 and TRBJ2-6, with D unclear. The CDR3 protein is CASSSSTGANVLTF. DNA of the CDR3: TGTGCCAGCAGTTCCAGTACTGGGGCCAACGTCCTGACTTTC.